This is a list of T cell receptor beta chains from one sample in a study of cytomegalovirus exposure and HLA in healthy donors. Repertoires were generated with immunoSEQ multiplex PCR, while TCRdb's copy carries only in-frame clones and drops some. The sample yields about 130,000 clones, under 90% seen once. Sequencing was carried out using PBMCs. The receptors shown here come from a woman between 35 and 50 years old in good health and CMV-seronegative. Both conserved end residues are trimmed from each CDR3.

v_call,j_call,cdr3_aa
TRBV7-2,TRBJ1-6,ASSAPTGGASPLH
TRBV7-2,TRBJ2-7,ASSFGVSGALSSYEQY
TRBV9,TRBJ2-3,ASSVSGRGVTDTQY
TRBV18,TRBJ2-1,ASSPGGGLAGHKEF
TRBV15,TRBJ1-1,ATSRRGASTEAF
TRBV5-6,TRBJ2-4,ASSLGLAGSGNIQY
TRBV6-1,TRBJ1-5,ASSEAAGAYVQPQH
TRBV4-3,TRBJ1-3,ASSQVGPGSFSGNTIY
TRBV10-3,TRBJ2-2,AISPQDRQNTGELF
TRBV5-8,TRBJ1-5,ASSPGLFNQPQH
TRBV4-3,TRBJ2-5,ASSLGLSKETQY
TRBV29-1,TRBJ1-1,SVVGQENTEAF
TRBV5-1,TRBJ1-2,ASSLTGRGYGYT
TRBV2,TRBJ2-4,ASEEGLAIQAKNIQY
TRBV7-2,TRBJ2-5,ASSLASQGAGQETQY
TRBV7-8,TRBJ2-1,ASRSREEQF
TRBV28,TRBJ2-3,ASSYSLAGGPDTQY
TRBV27,TRBJ2-1,ASSLPKEASSYNEQF
TRBV6-5,TRBJ2-3,ASSLTRGITDTQY
TRBV19,TRBJ2-7,ASSSGPQGAYEQY
TRBV5-1,TRBJ2-3,ASSLVASGSDTQY
TRBV28,TRBJ2-3,ASSLSRASNLRTTDTQY
TRBV4-3,TRBJ2-3,ASSQEWAGTDTQY
TRBV5-4,TRBJ1-1,ASSLVSEGNTEAF
TRBV6-5,TRBJ1-6,ATATPGQVNSPLH
TRBV4-2,TRBJ1-5,ASSQAPGRTDQPQH
TRBV2,TRBJ1-6,ASRTGPYNSPLH
TRBV5-1,TRBJ1-2,ASSLGQGWIDYGYP
TRBV7-9,TRBJ2-7,ASGLGHEQY
TRBV6-5,TRBJ2-7,ASRGGYEQY
TRBV18,TRBJ1-2,ASSPDSNYGYT
TRBV11-2,TRBJ2-6,ASSLGLAGGLGANVLT
TRBV19,TRBJ2-3,ASRLAGSSDTQY
TRBV4-1,TRBJ2-7,ASSQGRPGYEQY
TRBV4-1,TRBJ2-5,ASSHQGSGDPRETQY
TRBV19,TRBJ2-5,ASSLSTGRETQY